The 14 T cell receptor delta chains reported below all come from one sample, sequenced in a study of γδ T cells in repeated Plasmodium falciparum infection. TCRdb re-called the multiplex PCR reads through CATT. Of around 89,000 delta-chain clones listed, over 1.1% are singletons. Bulk repertoires came from Vgamma9/Vdelta2+ or Vdelta2-negative gammadelta T cells flow-sorted from PBMC. Sequenced: gamma-delta T cells from blood. The receptors were gathered from a pool of human donors (malaria-infected and uninfected, not separated).

This clone was seen a few times. For this DNA, TCRdb reports the protein of a much larger clone, which diverges at residue 12, most likely from a read error; the protein presented here is translated directly from the DNA. J is TRDJ1 and V is TRDV1; D perhaps matches TRDD3 (6 bases). Assignment of the J gene here rests on matching the DNA to germline, because TCRdb gives none. There are 22 residues in the CDR3. V lost 4 bases to trimming and J lost 0 bases, with 33 bases between them. The V gene's germline CDR1 is TSWWSYY and CDR2 QGS. The CDR3, as DNA: TGTGCTCTTGGGGGAAGAGCACCCCCTAACTGGAGGATACTCTTCAACACCGATAAACTCATCTTT. It specifies CALGGRAPPNWRILFNTDKLIF.

Remarks on this clone: The TCRdb protein comes from a much larger clone and disagrees with this DNA's translation at residue 5, likely due to a read error; the protein given here is derived from the DNA. This rearrangement joins TRDV1 to TRDJ1; D is perhaps TRDD2 (5 bases). In the absence of a J gene in TCRdb, the DNA was matched to germline to assign it here. V was pared by 6 bases and J by 0 bases, with 17 bases between. Germline assignment: CDR1 TSWWSYY and CDR2 QGS. The CDR3 loop spans 16 amino acids. The chain's CDR3 is CALGDPFPPYTDKLIF. The CDR3 region has the DNA TGTGCTCTTGGAGATCCTTTTCCTCCTTACACCGATAAACTCATCTTT.

This clone has a count of ten or more. The TCRdb record carries a much larger clone's protein, which differs from this DNA's translation at residue 3; a read error is the likely cause, and the protein listed here is the DNA translation. The CDR3 DNA reads as TGTGCCCGTGACACCTGGGGGATAGCACAACTCTTCTTT. Protein product: CARDTWGIAQLFF. This chain joins TRDV2 and TRDJ2, with TRDD3 matching 9 bases. TCRdb carries no J gene annotation; the J gene was assigned here by matching the DNA with germline. Germline lookup yields CDR1 GEAIGNYY and CDR2 EKD. The CDR3 is 13 residues long.

The sample holds a few counts of this clone. TCRdb has a much larger clone's protein, which differs at residue 14 from the translation of this DNA, likely because of a read error; what is shown is the protein translated from the DNA. The chain couples TRDV2 to TRDJ1; 10 nucleotides match TRDD3. In the absence of a J gene in TCRdb, the DNA was matched to germline to assign it here. Germline-derived CDR1 and CDR2 are GEAIGNYY and EKD. The CDR3 contains 17 residues. The CDR3 DNA sequence: TGTGCCTGTGACGCACTTACTGGGGGATCTGCGACCGATAGACTCATCTTT. Translating it yields CACDALTGGSATDRLIF.

Of note for this clone: This DNA translates differently at residue 7 from the TCRdb protein, which is that of a much larger clone; a read error is likely, and the protein shown is the DNA's own translation. The genes are TRDV2 and TRDJ1, with D possibly matching TRDD2 (6 bases). TCRdb carries no J gene annotation; the J gene was assigned here by matching the DNA with germline. CDR1 and CDR2 (germline): GEAIGNYY, EKD. Trimming cost V 7 bases and J 0 bases, with 32 bases left between them. This CDR3 is built from 20 residues. CDR3 amino acids: CACKLYIPSRGLIYTDKLIF. The DNA of the CDR3 is TGTGCCTGCAAGCTCTACATTCCTTCCCGGGGACTTATTTACACCGATAAACTCATCTTT.

This clone appeared a few times. A far larger clone is only one base removed, so a read error is likely. Other DNA sequences of this sample code for an identical CDR3. The V gene is TRDV2, the J gene TRDJ1; D is perhaps TRDD3 (6 bases). Germline matching of the DNA provided the J gene here, since TCRdb leaves it blank. Per germline, CDR1 GEAIGNYY and CDR2 EKD. This CDR3 has 19 amino acids. As DNA, the CDR3 is TGTGCCTGCGACACCGGCGTAGCTACCCTGGGGACCTCCACCGATAAACTCATCTTT. Amino acids: CACDTGVATLGTSTDKLIF.

The sample holds a few counts of this clone. A far larger clone is just one base off, so this is likely a read error. The same CDR3 is also encoded by other DNA sequences in this sample. No J gene call was made, and the V gene is TRDV1; TRDD3 was called by the table and not checked on the DNA. The CDR3 has 24 amino acids. Germline V gene data show CDR1 as TSWWSYY and CDR2 as QGS. The CDR3 region has the DNA TGTGCCCTTGGGGAACGGGACTCCCTAAATCATTTACTGGGGGATACGGTGAACACCGATAAACTTATCTTT. Its translation: CALGERDSLNHLLGDTVNTDKLIF.

This clone came up a few times. This sequence is one base from a far larger clone and is likely a read error. Other DNA sequences in this sample translate to the same CDR3. The gene calls are TRDV1 and TRDJ1, with 9 positions matching TRDD2. TCRdb is silent on the J gene; assignment here came from matching the DNA to germline. There are 21 residues in the CDR3. Unmatched junction bases numbered 30, after V lost 5 bases and J lost 8 bases. The V gene's germline CDR1 is TSWWSYY and CDR2 QGS. CDR3 DNA sequence: TGTGCTCTTGGGCCGAAACCCGCCTTCCTACGGAGGGGGGCCCGTACTGGAAAACTCATCTTT. This gives the protein CALGPKPAFLRRGARTGKLIF.

This clone was detected only a few times. A far bigger clonotype differs at one base, so this is likely a read error. At the DNA level, this CDR3 is encoded by other sequences in the same sample as well. J is TRDJ1 and V is TRDV1; 8 bases are a match to TRDD2. In germline, CDR1 is TSWWSYY, CDR2 QGS. The CDR3 runs to 25 residues. The CDR3 is CALGDIATSYGGVGIDPFGGPKLIF. CDR3 coding DNA: TGTGCCCTTGGGGACATAGCTACTTCCTACGGTGGTGTTGGGATAGACCCCTTTGGTGGTCCTAAACTCATCTTT.

This clone was seen more than once but under ten times. For this DNA, TCRdb reports the protein of a much larger clone, which diverges at residue 6, most likely from a read error; the protein presented here is translated directly from the DNA. This chain uses TRDV2 with TRDJ1, with 9 positions matching TRDD3. CDR1 GEAIGNYY and CDR2 EKD come from the germline V gene. This CDR3 contains 15 residues. The V and J ends lost 3 bases and 10 bases, in that order; junction bases with no gene match: 14. As DNA, the CDR3 is TGTGCCTGTGACGGGGTACTGGGGGACACCTCGGGACTCATCTTT. Residues: CACDGVLGDTSGLIF.

This clone occurred a few times. The TCRdb record carries a much larger clone's protein, which differs from this DNA's translation at residue 13; a read error is the likely cause, and the protein listed here is the DNA translation. The V gene was identified as TRDV2, while no J gene was called; the tabulated D call, TRDD3, remains unverified against the DNA. This CDR3 contains 15 residues. Looked up from germline, CDR1 is GEAIGNYY and CDR2 is EKD. The CDR3 loop is CACDTLGDTPAQPFF. CDR3 DNA: TGTGCCTGTGACACCCTGGGGGATACACCAGCACAACCCTTCTTT.

As to this clone: This likely stems from a read error, as it lies one base from a far larger clone. Other DNA sequences in this specimen translate into the identical CDR3. This chain uses TRDV3 with TRDJ1; D is ambiguous. CDR3 length: 15 amino acids. Trimming stripped 5 bases from V and 2 bases from J, with 21 bases between. Looked up from germline, CDR1 is TVYSNPD and CDR2 is GDNSRS (reference sequence). CDR3 sequence: CAHYDGWRRTDKLIF. The CDR3 bases are TGTGCCCACTACGATGGGTGGAGAAGAACCGATAAACTCATCTTT.

About this clone: Translating this DNA gives a protein that differs at residue 19 from the TCRdb one, which belongs to a much larger clone; a read error is likely, and the protein shown is this translation. Here the V gene is TRDV1, but the J gene went uncalled; TRDD3 reflects the table's D call only, with no check against the DNA. The V gene's germline CDR1 is TSWWSYY and CDR2 QGS. The CDR3 covers 20 residues. The CDR3 reads CALGPPNGGTPVVGNHKLTF. CDR3 in DNA: TGTGCTCTTGGGCCCCCGAATGGTGGCACCCCGGTTGTGGGGAATCATAAACTCACCTTT.

For this clone: This DNA's translation differs at residue 11 from TCRdb's protein, which comes from a much larger clone; a read error is likely, and the protein shown is translated from the DNA. The genes are TRDV3 and TRDJ1; TRDD3 might be the D (5 bases). Since TCRdb gives no J gene, matching the DNA to germline was used here to assign it. Germline values: CDR1 TVYSNPD, CDR2 GDNSRS (reference sequence). The CDR3 runs 14 residues. CDR3 loop: CAFGIRTVTDRLIF. The CDR3 bases are TGTGCCTTCGGTATACGCACTGTCACCGATAGACTCATCTTT.